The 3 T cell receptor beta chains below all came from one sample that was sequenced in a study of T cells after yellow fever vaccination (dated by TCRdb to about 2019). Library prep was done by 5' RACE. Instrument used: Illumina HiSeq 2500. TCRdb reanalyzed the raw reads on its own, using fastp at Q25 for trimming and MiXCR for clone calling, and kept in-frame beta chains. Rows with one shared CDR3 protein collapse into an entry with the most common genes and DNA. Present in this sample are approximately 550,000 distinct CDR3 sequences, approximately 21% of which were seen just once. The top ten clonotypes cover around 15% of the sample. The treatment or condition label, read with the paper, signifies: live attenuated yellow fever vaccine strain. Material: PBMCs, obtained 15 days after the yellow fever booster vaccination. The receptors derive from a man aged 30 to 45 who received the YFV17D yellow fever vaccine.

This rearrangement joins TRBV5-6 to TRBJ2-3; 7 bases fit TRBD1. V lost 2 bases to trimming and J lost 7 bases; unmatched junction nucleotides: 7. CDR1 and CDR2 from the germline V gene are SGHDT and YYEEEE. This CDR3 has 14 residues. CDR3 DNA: TGTGCCAGCAGCTTAGTTGAGGGGGCAAATACGCAGTATTTT. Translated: CASSLVEGANTQYF.

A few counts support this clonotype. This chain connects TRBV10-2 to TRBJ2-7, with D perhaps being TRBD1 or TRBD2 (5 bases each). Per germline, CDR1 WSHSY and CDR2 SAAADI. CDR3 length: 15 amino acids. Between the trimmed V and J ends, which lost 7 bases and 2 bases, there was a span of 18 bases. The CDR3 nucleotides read TGCGCCAGCACCAACCGGGACGGTCCTCCCTACGAGCAGTACTTC. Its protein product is CASTNRDGPPYEQYF.

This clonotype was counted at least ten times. CDR3 sequence reads: CSAIDRSLDIYEQYF. CDR3 DNA: TGCAGTGCGATTGACAGGTCCCTAGATATTTACGAGCAGTACTTC. The rearrangement joins TRBV20-1 to TRBJ2-7; weak D call: TRBD1 (6 bases). V was cut by 6 bases and J by 4 bases, with 22 bases left in between. The germline CDR1 and CDR2 sequences are DFQATT and SNEGSKA (reference sequence). The CDR3 has 15 amino acids.